This T cell receptor beta chain derives from a study of T-cell memory formation after mild COVID-19. The overall study: TCR clusters were mostly confined to one donor each.

The CDR3 has 15 residues. Trimming removed 10 bases at V and 0 bases at J, with 15 bases between. Overall study results and limits: The study found contracting CD4+ clones mainly in CM and EM and contracting CD8+ clones in EMRA. Second-wave clones that peaked on day 37 lacked confirmed SARS-CoV-2 specificity. Pre-infection memory showed some responding clones, and this suggested that cross-reactive memory joined.

TCRdb reprocessed the 5' RACE reads with MiXCR, giving one entry per CDR3 protein. The profile shows roughly 550,000 distinct CDR3 sequences, around 21% of them singletons. Note on this clonotype: Its antigen remains unidentified.

Sequenced sample: PBMCs or a T cell subset sorted from them (not recorded which). The sequence came from an adult woman who had mild COVID-19 (a few samples of this study predate the infection). Cell type and time point are not known. The chain joins TRBV12-3 or TRBV12-4 to TRBJ2-2; D is perhaps TRBD1 or TRBD2 (5 bases each). The CDR3 DNA reads TGTGCCACCCATTTTCGGGGCTCGAACACCGGGGAGCTGTTTTTT. It yields the protein CATHFRGSNTGELFF.